This TCR beta chain was documented in a study of shared clonotypes between healthy human individuals. Study-wide results and limits: Clonotypes that were shared across a handful of donors made up around 5% of naive CD4 clonotypes.

TCRdb's copy holds only in-frame clones and misses some; the assay was immunoSEQ multiplex PCR. The sample contains 2 million to 2.5 million clones, 90% to 96% of which appear only once. The study separated CD4+ cells into CD45RA+ naive and CD45RA-negative memory subsets. With V trimmed by 3 bases and J by 3 bases, 5 bases remained unmatched. The CDR3 runs to 15 residues. Germline-derived CDR1 and CDR2 are MNHEY and SMNVEV (reference sequence). This clone was seen once. The antigen remains unidentified. This sequence joins TRBV27 and TRBJ2-1; 7 bases line up with TRBD2. Sequencing was carried out using naive CD4+ T cells sorted from blood. Subset given: CD45RA+ positively selected. The clonotype originates from a man younger than 35 in good health. CDR3 residues: CASSLGAGNYNEQFF. The CDR3 DNA sequence: TGTGCCAGCAGTTTGGGAGCGGGGAACTACAATGAGCAGTTCTTC.